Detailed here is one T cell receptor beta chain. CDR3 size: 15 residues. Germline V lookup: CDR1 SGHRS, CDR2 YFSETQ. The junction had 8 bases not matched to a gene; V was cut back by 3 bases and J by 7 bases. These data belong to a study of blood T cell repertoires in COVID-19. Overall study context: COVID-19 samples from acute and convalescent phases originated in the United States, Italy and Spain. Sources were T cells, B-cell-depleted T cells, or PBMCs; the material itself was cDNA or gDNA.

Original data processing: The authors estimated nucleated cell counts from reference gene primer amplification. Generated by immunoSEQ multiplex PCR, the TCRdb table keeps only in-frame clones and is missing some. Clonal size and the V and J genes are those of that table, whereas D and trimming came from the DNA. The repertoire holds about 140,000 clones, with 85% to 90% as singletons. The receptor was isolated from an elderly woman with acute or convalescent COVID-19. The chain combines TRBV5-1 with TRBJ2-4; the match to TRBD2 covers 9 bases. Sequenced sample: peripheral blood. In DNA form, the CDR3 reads TGCGCCAGCAGCTCAGATACTAGCGGGCTGAACATTCAGTACTTC. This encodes CASSSDTSGLNIQYF.